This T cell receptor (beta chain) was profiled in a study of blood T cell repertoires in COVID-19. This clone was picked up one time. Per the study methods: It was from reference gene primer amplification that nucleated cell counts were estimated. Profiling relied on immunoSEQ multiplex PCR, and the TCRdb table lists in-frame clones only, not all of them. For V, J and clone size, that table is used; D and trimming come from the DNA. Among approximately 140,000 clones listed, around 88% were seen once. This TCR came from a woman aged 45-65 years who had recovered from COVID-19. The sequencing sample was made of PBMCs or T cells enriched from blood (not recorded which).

CDR3 nucleotides: TGTGCCAGCAGTTACCCCCCAGGTGGTAGGACCGGGGAGCTGTTTTTT. This translates into CASSYPPGGRTGELFF. V usage is TRBV6-5 and J usage is TRBJ2-2, with D uncertain. Germline values: CDR1 MNHEY, CDR2 SVGAGI. V shed 2 bases and J shed 5 bases, with 15 bases lying between them. The CDR3 runs to 16 residues.